The 21 T cell receptor beta chains below were found in one sample sequenced in a study of somatic mutations in cytotoxic T cells in rheumatoid arthritis. The repertoire was sequenced with immunoSEQ multiplex PCR; TCRdb's copy has only in-frame clones and lacks some. The data show some 29,000 clones, roughly 86% seen once. The sample taken for sequencing was CD8+ T cells sorted from blood. The origin of the receptors is an adult with rheumatoid arthritis.

The chain recombines TRBV11-2 with TRBJ2-1; no clear D. The CDR3 contains 10 residues. The V end lost 5 bases, the J end lost 5 bases, and 1 base lay between the germline ends. The V gene's germline CDR1 is SGHAT and CDR2 FQNNGV. In nucleotides, the CDR3 is TGTGCCAGCAGCCACAATGAGCAGTTCTTC. Protein product: CASSHNEQFF.

The rearrangement links TRBV5-4 to TRBJ1-1, with unresolved D. V gave up 3 bases and J gave up 1 base, with 4 bases separating them. Germline values: CDR1 SGHNT, CDR2 YYREEE (reference sequence). This CDR3 has 12 amino acids. In DNA, the CDR3 is TGTGCCAGCAGCTGGGGGAACACTGAAGCTTTCTTT. Encoded protein: CASSWGNTEAFF.

The gene calls are TRBV25-1 and TRBJ1-1; a weak D match, TRBD1 (5 bases). V shed 7 bases and J shed 5 bases, with 8 bases lying between them. The CDR3 extends over 11 amino acids. Per the germline V gene, CDR1 is MGHDK and CDR2 is SYGVNS. CDR3: CASTGDTEAFF. The CDR3 nucleotides read TGTGCCAGCACGGGGGATACTGAAGCTTTCTTT.

This clone was picked up one time. This chain joins TRBV10-2 and TRBJ2-1; TRBD2 aligns across 10 bases. CDR3 length: 14 residues. CDR1 is WSHSY and CDR2 is SAAADI in the germline V gene. Trimming at V came to 5 bases and at J to 7 bases, leaving 5 bases not matched to a gene. The CDR3 protein is CASSTGLAPNEQFF. The CDR3 DNA is TGCGCCAGCAGTACGGGACTAGCGCCGAATGAGCAGTTCTTC.

The gene calls are TRBV27 and TRBJ2-7; D may be TRBD1 or TRBD2 (5 bases each). The CDR3 totals 13 residues. V was shortened by 0 bases and J by 4 bases, with 7 bases between the two germline ends. The germline V gene has CDR1 MNHEY and CDR2 SMNVEV (reference sequence). DNA for the CDR3: TGTGCCAGCAGTTTATCTTGGGGGTACGAGCAGTACTTC. Its protein is CASSLSWGYEQYF.

This clone was counted a single time. V usage is TRBV6-1 and J usage is TRBJ2-1; 7 nucleotides line up with TRBD1. With V trimmed by 8 bases and J by 2 bases, 9 bases remained unmatched. The CDR3 is 15 amino acids. CDR1 is MNHNS, CDR2 SASEGT, per germline. CDR3 nucleotides: TGTGCCAGCGAGGGGGCCAAAGGTGCCTACAATGAGCAGTTCTTC. Its translation: CASEGAKGAYNEQFF.

The chain employs TRBV29-1 and TRBJ2-1; D is unclear. Germline V gives CDR1 SQVTM, CDR2 ANQGSEA. The CDR3 is 16 amino acids. V lost 0 bases, J lost 6 bases, and 18 bases lay in between. This CDR3 reads CSVEDRGSRYLNEQFF. The CDR3 coding sequence is TGCAGCGTTGAAGATCGAGGTAGCAGATACCTCAATGAGCAGTTCTTC.

The table lists this clone with a count of one. The chain employs TRBV11-2 and TRBJ2-3; D unclear. The CDR3 contains 12 residues. Trimming pared 7 bases from V and 4 bases from J, leaving 9 bases between. Germline V CDR1 and CDR2: SGHAT, FQNNGV. The CDR3 sequence: CASTDSPDTQYF. In DNA form, the CDR3 reads TGTGCCAGCACCGATTCCCCAGATACGCAGTATTTT.

The chain couples TRBV19 to TRBJ1-1; D not certain. V was cut by 5 bases and J by 4 bases, with 14 bases left in between. Germline-derived CDR1 and CDR2 are LNHDA and SQIVND (reference sequence). The CDR3 has 14 amino acids. Written as DNA, the CDR3 is TGTGCCAGTAGTTCTGCATTTGTAGGCACTGAAGCTTTCTTT. Translation gives CASSSAFVGTEAFF.

The V and J genes are TRBV28 and TRBJ2-3; TRBD2 aligns across 7 bases. In germline, CDR1 is MDHEN, CDR2 SYDVKM. The CDR3 sequence is 15 residues long. Germline trimming cut 6 bases from V and 2 bases from J; bases unmatched to any gene: 8. The CDR3 here is CASSPSGFLTDTQYF. DNA of the CDR3: TGTGCCAGCAGCCCTAGCGGCTTCCTCACAGATACGCAGTATTTT.

In its sample, this clone was seen a few times. The chain couples TRBV29-1 to TRBJ1-1, with 7 bases that match TRBD1. Per germline, CDR1 SQVTM and CDR2 ANQGSEA. This CDR3 is 14 amino acids long. V lost 3 bases, J lost 2 bases, and 6 bases stayed unmatched. CDR3 sequence: CSVDKTGTNTEAFF. The CDR3 DNA is TGCAGCGTTGACAAGACAGGGACTAACACTGAAGCTTTCTTT. The whole variable domain, filled in from reference TRBV29-1 and TRBJ1-1, reads SAVISQKPSRDICQRGTSLTIQCQVDSQVTMMFWYRQQPGQSLTLIATANQGSEATYESGFVIDKFPISRPNLTFSTLTVSNMSPEDSSIYLCSVDKTGTNTEAFFGQGTRLTVV.

The rearrangement links TRBV19 to TRBJ2-1, with 14 bases identical to TRBD2. V gave up 5 bases and J gave up 4 bases; unmatched junction bases: 10. Germline V gene lookup returns CDR1 LNHDA and CDR2 SQIVND (reference sequence). The length of the CDR3 is 18 residues. Here the CDR3 DNA reads TGTGCCAGTAGTGGTTACGGGACTAGCGGGAGCTTGTACAATGAGCAGTTCTTC. This gives the protein CASSGYGTSGSLYNEQFF.

J is TRBJ1-1 and V is TRBV6-5; no firm D call. Germline-derived CDR1 and CDR2 are MNHEY and SVGAGI. With 7 bases removed from V and 1 base from J, the gap between germline ends came to 13 bases. The CDR3 has 14 residues. As DNA, the CDR3 is TGTGCCAGCACCGTTATGGGAGGGAACACTGAAGCTTTCTTT. Protein: CASTVMGGNTEAFF.

The chain links TRBV9 to TRBJ2-5, with a possible D match to TRBD1 (5 bases). The CDR3 runs 17 residues. Trimming shortened V by 4 bases and J by 5 bases, and 24 bases separated the two germline ends. Germline V gene data show CDR1 as SGDLS and CDR2 as YYNGEE. The CDR3, as DNA: TGTGCCAGCAGCCCTCGTTTAGGGCCAAAGAAGGGGGAGACCCAGTACTTC. Translated: CASSPRLGPKKGETQYF.

The chain links TRBV11-2 to TRBJ2-7; the match to TRBD1 covers 7 bases. Per the germline V gene, CDR1 is SGHAT and CDR2 is FQNNGV. CDR3 length: 13 residues. V dropped 5 bases and J dropped 4; count of bases not matched to a gene: 5. CDR3: CASSPGTDYEQYF. The CDR3 region has the DNA TGTGCCAGCAGCCCCGGGACAGATTACGAGCAGTACTTC.

The rearrangement joins TRBV5-6 to TRBJ2-1; 8 bases are a match to TRBD2. The CDR3 spans 17 residues. V shed 4 bases and J 8 bases; nucleotides not matched to a gene: 17. Per germline, CDR1 SGHDT and CDR2 YYEEEE. The CDR3 protein is CASSEFWKERELYEQFF. In nucleotides, the CDR3 is TGTGCCAGCAGCGAATTCTGGAAAGAGCGGGAGTTATATGAGCAGTTCTTC. Full variable domain (missing parts from reference TRBV5-6 and TRBJ2-1): DAGVTQSPTHLIKTRGQQVTLRCSPKSGHDTVSWYQQALGQGPQFIFQYYEEEERQRGNFPDRFSGHQFPNYSSELNVNALLLGDSALYLCASSEFWKERELYEQFFGPGTRLTVL.

V is TRBV2 and J is TRBJ2-5; no definite D call. The V gene lost 8 bases and the J gene lost 5 bases, with 12 bases spanning the gap. The germline V gene has CDR1 SNHLY and CDR2 FYNNEI. The CDR3 is 12 amino acids. CDR3 region: CASEESKETQYF. The CDR3 nucleotides are TGTGCCAGCGAAGAATCTAAGGAGACCCAGTACTTC.

The chain couples TRBV9 to TRBJ2-7; perhaps D is TRBD1 or TRBD2 (5 bases each). The CDR3 runs 13 residues. V was shortened by 9 bases and J by 0 bases, with 13 bases between the two germline ends. CDR1 is SGDLS, CDR2 YYNGEE, per germline. The CDR3 is CANVGRVSYEQYF. The CDR3, as DNA: TGTGCCAACGTGGGACGGGTCTCCTACGAGCAGTACTTC.

The chain uses TRBV5-5 and TRBJ2-7; D gene uncertain. In germline, CDR1 is SGHKS, CDR2 YYEKEE (reference sequence). V shed 0 bases and J shed 3 bases, with 4 bases lying between them. CDR3 length equals 12 residues. DNA for the CDR3: TGTGCCAGCAGCTTGGAAGGCTACGAGCAGTACTTC. Its protein product is CASSLEGYEQYF.

The rearrangement joins TRBV5-4 to TRBJ2-7; D is unresolved. This CDR3 has 14 residues. V dropped 4 bases and J dropped 0 bases, with 11 bases sitting between them. Germline V gives CDR1 SGHNT, CDR2 YYREEE (reference sequence). The CDR3 sequence is CASSNYTSSYEQYF. CDR3 coding DNA: TGTGCCAGCAGCAATTACACGAGCTCCTACGAGCAGTACTTC.

This chain links TRBV6-6 with TRBJ1-4; D call uncertain. Germline loops: CDR1 MNHNY, CDR2 SVGAGI (reference sequence). The CDR3 totals 14 residues. The ends were cut back, 5 bases at V and 7 bases at J, with 14 bases in the middle. CDR3 coding DNA: TGTGCCAGCAGTACCCTTAGTAAGAGTGAAAAACTGTTTTTT. Its translation is CASSTLSKSEKLFF.